The 23 T cell receptor beta chains listed next were all sequenced from one sample in a study of cytomegalovirus exposure and HLA in healthy donors. Vbeta (60) and Jbeta (13) primers were used in the PCR. Produced via immunoSEQ multiplex PCR; TCRdb's table is partial and in-frame only. The sample holds tens of thousands of clones, about 67% seen once. The sequencing input was PBMCs. All receptors come from a man in his forties in good health and CMV-seropositive.

The chain couples TRBV6-1 to TRBJ2-2; possibly TRBD2 for D (6 bases). The ends were cut back, 4 bases at V and 2 bases at J, with 23 bases in the middle. The CDR3 totals 19 residues. CDR1 is MNHNS, CDR2 SASEGT, per germline. The CDR3 protein is CASSGGKGGAHINTGELFF. The CDR3 coding sequence is TGTGCCAGCAGTGGGGGGAAGGGCGGGGCCCATATCAACACCGGGGAGCTGTTTTTT.

This chain connects TRBV18 to TRBJ1-6; D gene unclear. The V and J ends lost 4 bases and 7 bases respectively, with 8 bases between them. Germline-derived CDR1 and CDR2 are KGHSH and LQKENI. This CDR3 comprises 13 residues. CDR3 DNA sequence: TGTGCCAGCTCACAACTAGACAATTCACCCCTCCACTTT. Protein sequence: CASSQLDNSPLHF.

CDR3 in DNA: TGTGCCAGCAGCCCCATGTATGGCACTAATGAAAAACTGTTTTTT. Its translation is CASSPMYGTNEKLFF. The chain joins TRBV27 to TRBJ1-4; D not certain. The V and J ends lost 6 bases and 2 bases respectively, with 13 bases between them. The CDR3 totals 15 residues. Germline V CDR1 and CDR2: MNHEY, SMNVEV (reference sequence).

The chain uses TRBV9 and TRBJ1-6; 9 nucleotides agree with TRBD1. This CDR3 spans 14 amino acids. V lost 3 bases to trimming and J lost 8 bases; unmatched junction nucleotides: 3. Per germline, CDR1 SGDLS and CDR2 YYNGEE. The DNA for the CDR3 is TGTGCCAGCAGCGCGGGACAGGGAGATTCACCCCTCCACTTT. This codes for CASSAGQGDSPLHF.

The CDR3 loop is CASRPGTSGDPIQETQYF. The DNA of the CDR3 is TGTGCCAGCAGACCCGGGACTAGCGGGGATCCAATACAAGAGACCCAGTACTTC. The V and J genes are TRBV28 and TRBJ2-5; the match to TRBD2 covers 13 bases. J was trimmed by 2 bases and V by 6 bases; bases with no gene match: 12. CDR1 and CDR2 (germline): MDHEN, SYDVKM. The CDR3 runs 18 residues.

The rearrangement joins TRBV30 to TRBJ2-3, with a possible D match to TRBD2 (6 bases). The CDR3 runs to 18 residues. Trimming removed 0 bases at V and 1 base at J, with 20 bases between. Looked up from germline, CDR1 is GTSNPN and CDR2 is SVGIG (reference sequence). Written as DNA, the CDR3 is TGTGCCTGGAGTGTAGGCAGTGGGACTTACCCTGGCACAGATACGCAGTATTTT. Translation gives CAWSVGSGTYPGTDTQYF.

This clone has just one count. The chain joins TRBV5-6 to TRBJ1-5; the match to TRBD1 covers 7 bases. CDR3 length equals 17 residues. Losses at the gene ends were 0 bases for V and 4 bases for J; bases not matched to a gene: 10. CDR1 and CDR2 (germline): SGHDT, YYEEEE. This CDR3 reads CASSLGKGAPTNQPQHF. The CDR3 coding sequence is TGTGCCAGCAGCTTGGGGAAGGGGGCCCCCACGAATCAGCCCCAGCATTTT. Variable domain in full (rest from reference TRBV5-6 and TRBJ1-5): DAGVTQSPTHLIKTRGQQVTLRCSPKSGHDTVSWYQQALGQGPQFIFQYYEEEERQRGNFPDRFSGHQFPNYSSELNVNALLLGDSALYLCASSLGKGAPTNQPQHFGDGTRLSIL.

The rearrangement joins TRBV7-9 to TRBJ2-7; 7 bases align to TRBD1. CDR3 length equals 15 residues. CDR1 SEHNR and CDR2 FQNEAQ come from the germline V gene (reference sequence). The junction had 7 bases not matched to a gene; V was cut back by 5 bases and J by 0 bases. The CDR3 is CASSEQGPSSYEQYF. In nucleotides, the CDR3 is TGTGCCAGCAGCGAACAGGGGCCGAGCTCCTACGAGCAGTACTTC.

V and J are TRBV5-4 and TRBJ1-1; D not resolved. V gave up 2 bases and J gave up 0 bases, with 8 bases separating them. This CDR3 is built from 14 residues. In germline, CDR1 is SGHNT, CDR2 YYREEE (reference sequence). This CDR3 is CASSFGLMNTEAFF. In nucleotides, the CDR3 is TGTGCCAGCAGCTTCGGACTGATGAACACTGAAGCTTTCTTT.

This clone showed up just once. V usage is TRBV2 and J usage is TRBJ2-3, with 7 positions matching TRBD2. The CDR3 is made up of 14 amino acids. With 5 bases clipped from V and 5 bases from J, the junction kept 7 bases outside the gene matches. The V gene's germline CDR1 is SNHLY and CDR2 FYNNEI. The CDR3 here is CASSPAGVGDTQYF. In nucleotides, the CDR3 is TGTGCCAGCAGTCCGGCGGGGGTTGGAGATACGCAGTATTTT. Drawing the rest from reference TRBV2 and TRBJ2-3, the complete variable domain is EPEVTQTPSHQVTQMGQEVILRCVPISNHLYFYWYRQILGQKVEFLVSFYNNEISEKSEIFDDQFSVERPDGSNFTLKIRSTKLEDSAMYFCASSPAGVGDTQYFGPGTRLTVL.

This clone was observed once. CDR3 protein: CASSQDWVGGDTIYF. CDR3 bases: TGCGCCAGCAGCCAAGATTGGGTCGGGGGGGACACCATATATTTT. The rearrangement links TRBV4-3 to TRBJ1-3; weak D call: TRBD1 (5 bases). The CDR3 length is 15 residues. V was cut by 0 bases and J by 8 bases, with 14 bases left in between. CDR1 LGHNA and CDR2 YSLEER come from the germline V gene.

Here the CDR3 reads CAISTGQDYGYTF. In DNA form, the CDR3 reads TGTGCCATCAGTACAGGACAGGACTATGGCTACACCTTC. This sequence joins TRBV10-3 and TRBJ1-2; 7 bases are shared with TRBD1. The CDR3 has 13 residues. Germline CDR1 and CDR2: ENHRY and SYGVKD. J lost 3 bases, V lost 5 bases, and 3 bases had no gene match.

The chain links TRBV30 to TRBJ1-2, with D perhaps matching TRBD1 (5 bases). This CDR3 is 13 amino acids long. Trimming left V 0 bases short and J 2 bases short, with 7 bases between. Germline V gene lookup returns CDR1 GTSNPN and CDR2 SVGIG (reference sequence). CDR3 amino acids: CAWSVSGNYGYTF. In DNA, the CDR3 is TGTGCCTGGAGTGTCTCAGGGAACTATGGCTACACCTTC.

J is TRBJ2-1 and V is TRBV9; D gene unclear. The germline V gene encodes CDR1 SGDLS and CDR2 YYNGEE. The CDR3 loop spans 13 amino acids. The V end was cut by 4 bases, the J end by 1 base, with 6 bases between. CDR3 region: CASSPGSYNEQFF. The CDR3 coding sequence is TGTGCCAGCAGCCCGGGTTCCTACAATGAGCAGTTCTTC.

This clone was picked up a small number of times. The chain employs TRBV19 and TRBJ1-1; 7 bases are a match to TRBD1. In germline, CDR1 is LNHDA, CDR2 SQIVND (reference sequence). Germline trimming cut 5 bases from V and 4 bases from J; bases unmatched to any gene: 7. The CDR3 totals 14 residues. CDR3 sequence (DNA): TGTGCCAGTAGTGACAGGGTCGGGACCACTGAAGCTTTCTTT. This sequence encodes CASSDRVGTTEAFF. Using reference TRBV19 and TRBJ1-1 for the parts outside the CDR3, the full variable domain is DGGITQSPKYLFRKEGQNVTLSCEQNLNHDAMYWYRQDPGQGLRLIYYSQIVNDFQKGDIAEGYSVSREKKESFPLTVTSAQKNPTAFYLCASSDRVGTTEAFFGQGTRLTVV.

J is TRBJ1-1 and V is TRBV2, with 9 nucleotides matching TRBD1. The germline gives CDR1 SNHLY, CDR2 FYNNEI. The CDR3 has 13 residues. V lost 9 bases to trimming and J lost 3 bases; unmatched junction nucleotides: 5. In DNA form, the CDR3 reads TGTGCCAGTAAGACAGGGGGGTACACTGAAGCTTTCTTT. Translation gives CASKTGGYTEAFF.

V usage is TRBV6-5 and J usage is TRBJ2-1, with D perhaps matching TRBD2 (8 bases). This CDR3 region has 15 residues. Germline CDR1 is MNHEY and CDR2 is SVGAGI. V was pared by 6 bases and J by 4 bases, with 16 bases between. The CDR3 region has the DNA TGTGCCAGCAGCCTTCGGGAGGGGGCTTACAATGAGCAGTTCTTC. It is translated as CASSLREGAYNEQFF.

The CDR3 bases are TGTGCCGCGGGGGCGTCCCTCCTGGCCCAGTACTTC. Translated, it gives CAAGASLLAQYF. V is TRBV6-5 and J is TRBJ2-5, with D maybe TRBD2 (7 bases). The germline V and J ends were trimmed by 11 bases and 9 bases, with 19 bases remaining between them. The CDR3 runs to 12 residues. Per the germline V gene, CDR1 is MNHEY and CDR2 is SVGAGI.

The chain joins TRBV21-1 to TRBJ1-5; the table's D call, TRBD1, has no DNA check behind it. TRBV21-1 is shown as a pseudogene. There are 17 residues in the CDR3. The CDR3 sequence: CASRRGRVKRYNQPQHF. The CDR3 DNA sequence: TGTGCCAGCAGAAGGGGCAGGGTGAAACGTTACAATCAGCCCCAGCATTTT.

CDR3 nucleotide sequence: TGTGCCAGCAGCTCCCCGACTAGCGGGGGAAGCTCCTACAATGAGCAGTTCTTC. This sequence encodes CASSSPTSGGSSYNEQFF. The rearrangement links TRBV13 to TRBJ2-1; 12 bases agree with TRBD2. With V trimmed by 4 bases and J by 0 bases, 7 bases remained unmatched. This CDR3 is 18 amino acids long. The germline CDR1 and CDR2 sequences are PRHDT and FYEKMQ (reference sequence).

V usage is TRBV12-5 and J usage is TRBJ2-5; D ambiguous. Looked up from germline, CDR1 is LGHNT and CDR2 is FRNRAP. V was cut by 6 bases and J by 0 bases, with 8 bases left in between. The CDR3 has 13 amino acids. Here the CDR3 DNA reads TGTGCTAGTGGAACACCGTACCAAGAGACCCAGTACTTC. It is translated as CASGTPYQETQYF.

V usage is TRBV6-6 and J usage is TRBJ2-5; D is ambiguous. The germline CDR1 and CDR2 sequences are MNHNY and SVGAGI (reference sequence). The V end was cut by 7 bases, the J end by 3 bases, with 9 bases between. The CDR3 has 12 amino acids. CDR3 amino acids: CASTPREETQYF. The DNA of the CDR3 is TGTGCCAGCACCCCCCGGGAAGAGACCCAGTACTTC.

The rearrangement uses TRBV29-1 and TRBJ1-2; 11 bases are a match to TRBD1. Germline trimming cut 6 bases from V and 7 bases from J; bases unmatched to any gene: 7. The CDR3 length is 13 residues. Germline V gene data show CDR1 as SQVTM and CDR2 as ANQGSEA. The CDR3 bases are TGCAGCGTAAGAGGACAGGGGGCGGGTGGCTACACCTTC. Protein product: CSVRGQGAGGYTF.